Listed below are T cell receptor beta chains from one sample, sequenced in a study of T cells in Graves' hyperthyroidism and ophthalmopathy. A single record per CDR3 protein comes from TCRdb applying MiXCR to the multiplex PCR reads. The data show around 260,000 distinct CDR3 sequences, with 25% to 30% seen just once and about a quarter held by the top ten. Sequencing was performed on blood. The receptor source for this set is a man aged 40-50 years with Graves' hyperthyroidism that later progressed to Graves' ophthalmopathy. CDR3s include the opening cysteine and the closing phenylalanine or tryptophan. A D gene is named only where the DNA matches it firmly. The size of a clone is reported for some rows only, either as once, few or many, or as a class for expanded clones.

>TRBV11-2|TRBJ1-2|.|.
CASSLDPSLRKGYTF
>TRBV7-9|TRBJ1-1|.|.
CASSLPQGGAEAFF
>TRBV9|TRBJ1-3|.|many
CASAPDRSSGNTIYF
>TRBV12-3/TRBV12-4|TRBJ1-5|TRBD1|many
CASSLNRGGQPQHF
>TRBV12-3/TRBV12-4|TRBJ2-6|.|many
CASSFSPGANVLTF
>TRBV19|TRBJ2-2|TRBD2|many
CASSSSGSATGELFF
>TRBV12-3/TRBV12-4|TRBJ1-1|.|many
CASSFQGFSTEAFF
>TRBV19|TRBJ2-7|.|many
CASSTARGGVQEQYF
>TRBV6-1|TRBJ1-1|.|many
CATQGGLMNTEAFF
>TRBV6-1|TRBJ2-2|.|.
CASCLGGTGELFF
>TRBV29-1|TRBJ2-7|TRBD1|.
CSVDGQAYEQYF
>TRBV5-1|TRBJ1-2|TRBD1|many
CASSETGTDFYGYTF
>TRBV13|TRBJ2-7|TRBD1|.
CASSLGVRGTYEQYF
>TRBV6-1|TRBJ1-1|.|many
CASSEYGGTEAFF
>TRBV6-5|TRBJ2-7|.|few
CASSYSRVHEQYF
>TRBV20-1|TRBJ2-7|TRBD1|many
CSARDPTGVYEQYF
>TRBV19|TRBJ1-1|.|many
CASSALGGYTEAFF
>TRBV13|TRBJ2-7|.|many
CASSWGLVYEQYF
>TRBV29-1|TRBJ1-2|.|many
CSVESGPAMEEYYGYTF
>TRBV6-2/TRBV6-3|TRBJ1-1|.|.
CASTRPKKGVGEAFF